These 27 T cell receptor beta chains came from one sample sequenced in a study of long-term antiretroviral therapy in people with HIV (dated 2022 in TCRdb). Sequencing of the TRB variable region was done with the immunoSEQ hsTCRB v3.0 assay at survey level resolution. TCRdb took over this immuneACCESS table, retaining in-frame rearrangements with V and J assigned. Such tables are incomplete; in checked studies, under half of the missing clones stem from an unresolved V gene, and the remainder is unexplained. Across this sample there are 32,000 or so clones, with 75% to 85% seen only once. Roughly 4.4% of the sample lies in the top ten. The sample here was unsorted PBMCs, taken approximately 3.3 years after starting antiretroviral therapy. The receptors stem from a man between 18 and 29 years old with HIV.

This clone was seen only once. This chain uses TRBV7-5 with TRBJ2-5. TRBV7-5 is tagged as a pseudogene. The CDR3 has 8 residues. The CDR3 coding sequence is TGTGCCAGAAGCTTAGGGTACTTC. Encoded protein: CARSLGYF.

J is TRBJ1-1 and V is TRBV6-6, with D unclear. CDR3 size: 16 residues. CDR1 is MNHNY, CDR2 SVGAGI, per germline (reference sequence). Trimming removed 0 bases from V and 1 base from J, with 12 bases in between. CDR3 amino acids: CASSYSPLPSNTEAFF. As DNA, the CDR3 is TGTGCCAGCAGTTACTCCCCCCTCCCCTCGAACACTGAAGCTTTCTTT.

This chain connects TRBV5-6 to TRBJ1-2; the D is unclear. Germline CDR1 reads SGHDT; CDR2 reads YYEEEE. CDR3 length equals 12 residues. Trimming removed 4 bases at V and 8 bases at J, with 12 bases between. DNA for the CDR3: TGTGCCAGCAGCCTGGAAGCGAGGGGCTACACCTTC. Amino acids: CASSLEARGYTF.

The J gene is TRBJ2-3, the V gene TRBV7-9; D gene unclear. The V gene lost 5 bases and the J gene lost 1 base, with 13 bases spanning the gap. This CDR3 region has 15 residues. CDR1 is SEHNR and CDR2 is FQNEAQ in the germline V gene (reference sequence). CDR3 sequence (DNA): TGTGCCAGCAGCCCAGTTTTTGGCCGCACAGATACGCAGTATTTT. The encoded protein is CASSPVFGRTDTQYF.

The rearrangement uses TRBV5-4 and TRBJ1-2, with a weak D call TRBD1 (6 bases). Looked up from germline, CDR1 is SGHNT and CDR2 is YYREEE (reference sequence). This CDR3 region has 13 residues. V dropped 4 bases and J dropped 8 bases, with 15 bases sitting between them. The CDR3 bases are TGTGCCAGCAGCGGAAGGACAGTTATAGGCTACACCTTC. Translating it yields CASSGRTVIGYTF.

The rearrangement links TRBV19 to TRBJ1-1, with D maybe TRBD1 (5 bases). CDR3 length: 17 residues. CDR1 is LNHDA, CDR2 SQIVND, per germline (reference sequence). V was shortened by 5 bases and J by 0 bases, with 19 bases between the two germline ends. The CDR3 here is CASSPGVGGEMNTEAFF. The CDR3 bases are TGTGCCAGTAGTCCTGGCGTGGGGGGAGAAATGAACACTGAAGCTTTCTTT.

About this clone itself: Other DNA variants within this sample encode the same CDR3. This rearrangement joins TRBV5-1 to TRBJ1-1; D unclear. There are 13 residues in the CDR3. In germline, CDR1 is SGHRS, CDR2 YFSETQ. Deletions cut 0 bases from V and 0 bases from J, with 3 bases between. CDR3 sequence: CASSLGVNTEAFF. The CDR3 bases are TGCGCCAGCAGCTTGGGTGTGAACACTGAAGCTTTCTTT.

This chain joins TRBV6-1 and TRBJ2-1; D remains ambiguous. CDR3 length: 15 residues. Germline assignment: CDR1 MNHNS and CDR2 SASEGT. The CDR3 sequence: CARTPGRAKYNEQFF. Here the CDR3 DNA reads TGTGCGAGGACGCCCGGCCGAGCAAAATACAATGAGCAGTTCTTC.

This clone occurred once. V and J are TRBV10-3 and TRBJ2-3; possibly TRBD1 or TRBD2 for D (6 bases each). The CDR3 consists of 19 residues. Germline CDR1 reads ENHRY; CDR2 reads SYGVKD. With 3 bases removed from V and 1 base from J, the gap between germline ends came to 23 bases. The CDR3 nucleotides are TGTGCCATCAGTGAAGGTTACGAGGGGGGTCCCCTGGGCACAGATACGCAGTATTTT. This codes for CAISEGYEGGPLGTDTQYF.

V and J are TRBV28 and TRBJ2-7; possibly TRBD1 or TRBD2 for D (6 bases each). The germline V gene encodes CDR1 MDHEN and CDR2 SYDVKM. V was shortened by 9 bases and J by 1 base, with 10 bases between the two germline ends. The CDR3 length is 12 residues. The CDR3, as DNA: TGTGCCAGTAGCGGACAGTCCTACGAGCAGTACTTC. Translation: CASSGQSYEQYF. The full variable domain, its missing parts supplied by reference TRBV28 and TRBJ2-7, is DVKVTQSSRYLVKRTGEKVFLECVQDMDHENMFWYRQDPGLGLRLIYFSYDVKMKEKGDIPEGYSVSREKKERFSLILESASTNQTSMYLCASSGQSYEQYFGPGTRLTVT.

This clone was picked up one time. The J gene is TRBJ2-1, the V gene TRBV4-3; D uncertain. Germline V CDR1 and CDR2: LGHNA, YSLEER. The CDR3 sequence is 16 residues long. Deletions cut 0 bases from V and 5 bases from J, with 14 bases between. CDR3 region: CASSQDRGVLHNEQFF. For the CDR3, the DNA is TGCGCCAGCAGCCAAGATCGTGGGGTACTTCACAATGAGCAGTTCTTC.

The gene calls are TRBV6-5 and TRBJ1-2; a weak D match, TRBD1 (5 bases). CDR1 MNHEY and CDR2 SVGAGI come from the germline V gene. Trimming took off 6 bases at V and 4 bases at J, with 9 bases between the two ends. This CDR3 spans 12 amino acids. CDR3 loop: CASSPRGYGYTF. The CDR3 nucleotides read TGTGCCAGCAGCCCGAGGGGCTATGGCTACACCTTC.

The chain is built from TRBV28 and TRBJ2-7; 11 nucleotides match TRBD1. Trimming at V came to 5 bases and at J to 5 bases, leaving 8 bases not matched to a gene. The CDR3 loop spans 15 amino acids. Germline CDR1 is MDHEN and CDR2 is SYDVKM. For the CDR3, the DNA is TGTGCCAGCAGTCCTACGGGACAGGGGGGGGACGAGCAGTACTTC. Amino acid sequence: CASSPTGQGGDEQYF. The full variable domain, completed using reference TRBV28 and TRBJ2-7, is DVKVTQSSRYLVKRTGEKVFLECVQDMDHENMFWYRQDPGLGLRLIYFSYDVKMKEKGDIPEGYSVSREKKERFSLILESASTNQTSMYLCASSPTGQGGDEQYFGPGTRLTVT.

The chain recombines TRBV7-9 with TRBJ1-4; D ambiguous. The CDR3 is 13 residues long. Trimming shortened V by 6 bases and J by 8 bases, and 13 bases separated the two germline ends. Germline CDR1 SEHNR, CDR2 FQNEAQ (reference sequence). CDR3 DNA: TGTGCCAGCAGACGCGCCGCTGGGGAAAAACTGTTTTTT. The encoded protein is CASRRAAGEKLFF.

This chain links TRBV11-2 with TRBJ1-2, with D possibly being TRBD1 (5 bases). This CDR3 comprises 14 residues. The germline CDR1 and CDR2 sequences are SGHAT and FQNNGV. Trimming left V 5 bases short and J 3 bases short, with 13 bases between. For the CDR3, the DNA is TGTGCCAGCAGCCCACAAGGGGTTGACTATGGCTACACCTTC. Its protein product is CASSPQGVDYGYTF.

The CDR3 spells CASSRADLTDTQYF. CDR3 sequence (DNA): TGTGCCAGCAGCCGAGCGGACCTCACAGATACGCAGTATTTT. V usage is TRBV7-9 and J usage is TRBJ2-3, with D tentatively TRBD2 (5 bases). Trimming took 5 bases from V and 2 from J, leaving 11 bases between them. Germline V gene sequence: CDR1 SEHNR, CDR2 FQNEAQ (reference sequence). This CDR3 has 14 amino acids.

DNA for the CDR3: TGTGCCAGCAGCTTAGCAGTAGGGCGGGGGGCCAGGGGGTCCGGGGAGCTGTTTTTT. This translates into CASSLAVGRGARGSGELFF. This chain joins TRBV7-2 and TRBJ2-2, with D perhaps TRBD2 (8 bases). Trimming pared 0 bases from V and 6 bases from J, leaving 23 bases between. The germline V gene has CDR1 SGHTA and CDR2 FQGNSA. The CDR3 length is 19 residues.

The chain joins TRBV11-2 to TRBJ2-3, with 10 bases aligning to TRBD2. The germline V gene encodes CDR1 SGHAT and CDR2 FQNNGV. The CDR3 runs 16 residues. The V and J ends lost 0 bases and 5 bases, in that order; junction bases with no gene match: 5. CDR3 DNA sequence: TGTGCCAGCAGCTTAGAGACTAGCGGGCGCCAAGATACGCAGTATTTT. Residues: CASSLETSGRQDTQYF. The full variable domain, its missing parts supplied by reference TRBV11-2 and TRBJ2-3, is EAGVAQSPRYKIIEKRQSVAFWCNPISGHATLYWYQQILGQGPKLLIQFQNNGVVDDSQLPKDRFSAERLKGVDSTLKIQPAKLEDSAVYLCASSLETSGRQDTQYFGPGTRLTVL.

V and J are TRBV18 and TRBJ1-2; 9 bases match TRBD1. The V gene end was trimmed by 6 bases and the J gene end by 6 bases; junction bases not matched to a gene: 5. There are 13 residues in the CDR3. From germline, CDR1 is KGHSH and CDR2 LQKENI. This chain's CDR3 is CASSRGQGDGYTF. The DNA for the CDR3 is TGTGCCAGCTCCCGGGGACAGGGAGATGGCTACACCTTC.

This chain connects TRBV6-5 to TRBJ2-7; D is undetermined. The V and J ends lost 2 bases and 2 bases respectively, with 7 bases between them. CDR1 and CDR2 (germline): MNHEY, SVGAGI. The CDR3 is made up of 13 amino acids. CDR3 in amino acids: CASSYQRTYEQYF. In nucleotides, the CDR3 is TGTGCCAGCAGTTACCAGAGAACCTACGAGCAGTACTTC.

The CDR3 region has the DNA TGTGCCAGCAGCTCACAGGGGTCCACCGGGGAGCTGTTTTTT. It codes for CASSSQGSTGELFF. The chain recombines TRBV11-2 with TRBJ2-2, with 7 positions matching TRBD1. Germline V gene sequence: CDR1 SGHAT, CDR2 FQNNGV. Losses at the gene ends were 4 bases for V and 4 bases for J; bases not matched to a gene: 3. The CDR3 runs 14 residues.

The chain uses TRBV4-3 and TRBJ2-1; D is uncertain. Germline V gives CDR1 LGHNA, CDR2 YSLEER. V lost 1 base and J lost 4, with 5 bases in between. CDR3 length: 13 amino acids. Here the CDR3 DNA reads TGCGCCAGCAGCCAAGTGGAATACAATGAGCAGTTCTTC. Protein product: CASSQVEYNEQFF.

The chain combines TRBV10-3 with TRBJ2-2, with D possibly TRBD1 on 5 matching bases. The CDR3 is made up of 14 amino acids. V lost 9 bases and J 5 bases, leaving 16 bases between the germline ends. In germline, CDR1 is ENHRY, CDR2 SYGVKD. The CDR3 region has the DNA TGTGCCATACAGGATTGGCGGAAGACCGGGGAGCTGTTTTTT. It is translated as CAIQDWRKTGELFF.

V usage is TRBV7-2 and J usage is TRBJ1-4; TRBD1 agrees at 8 bases. J was trimmed by 8 bases and V by 1 base; bases with no gene match: 9. The germline V gene has CDR1 SGHTA and CDR2 FQGNSA. This CDR3 contains 16 residues. DNA for the CDR3: TGTGCCAGCAGCTTAGTTCAGGGGGCTGAGGAAGAAAAACTGTTTTTT. Translating it yields CASSLVQGAEEEKLFF.

The chain has TRBV19 and TRBJ1-4; no definite D call. CDR3 length equals 15 residues. V lost 0 bases to trimming and J lost 7 bases, with 12 bases between them. The germline V gene encodes CDR1 LNHDA and CDR2 SQIVND (reference sequence). CDR3 residues: CASSIDPRMSEKLFF. DNA for the CDR3: TGTGCCAGTAGTATAGATCCCCGTATGTCTGAAAAACTGTTTTTT.

This clone is judged medium-sized. V gene TRBV6-4 combines with J gene TRBJ1-1, with TRBD1 matching over 7 bases. Germline lookup yields CDR1 MRHNA and CDR2 SNTAGT. This CDR3 has 13 residues. Losses at the gene ends were 8 bases for V and 6 bases for J; bases not matched to a gene: 9. The CDR3 spells CASGAPGQPEAFF. CDR3 nucleotides: TGTGCCAGCGGGGCTCCGGGACAGCCTGAAGCTTTCTTT.

The rearrangement joins TRBV6-6 to TRBJ2-7; D remains unclear. There are 10 residues in the CDR3. Germline V gene lookup returns CDR1 MNHNY and CDR2 SVGAGI (reference sequence). Trimming took off 3 bases at V and 5 bases at J, with 2 bases between the two ends. In DNA, the CDR3 is TGTGCCAGCAGTTATGACGAGCAGTACTTC. It yields the protein CASSYDEQYF.